This TCR beta chain was captured by sequencing in a study of blood T cell repertoires in COVID-19. The wider study: The analysed material was cDNA or gDNA that came from T cells, B-cell-depleted T cells, or PBMCs.

The CDR3 length is 12 residues. The V end was cut by 4 bases, the J end by 5 bases, with 11 bases between. Germline CDR1 and CDR2: SQVTM and ANQGSEA. The table came from immunoSEQ multiplex PCR; TCRdb's copy has only in-frame clones and leaves some out. The sample lists about 170,000 clones, roughly 89% occurring once. The clonotype was recovered from a woman between 45 and 65 years old with acute or convalescent COVID-19. V gene TRBV29-1 combines with J gene TRBJ1-2, with D perhaps TRBD1 (6 bases). The sequenced sample was peripheral blood. DNA for the CDR3: TGCAGCGTTGGGACAGATATTTATGGCTACACCTTC. It specifies CSVGTDIYGYTF.